One sample yielded the 19 T cell receptor beta chains listed below, sequenced in a study of cytomegalovirus exposure and HLA in healthy donors. The PCR was carried out with 60 Vbeta primers and 13 Jbeta primers. Here immunoSEQ multiplex PCR was the method, and the copy in TCRdb shows in-frame clones only, minus some. The sample holds approximately 130,000 clones, 75% seen once. The sequencing input was PBMCs. These receptors were obtained from a woman between 40 and 50 years old in good health and CMV-seropositive.

The genes are TRBV18 and TRBJ1-1; D call uncertain. The CDR3 spans 14 residues. Germline-derived CDR1 and CDR2 are KGHSH and LQKENI. V was clipped by 1 base and J by 5 bases, with 11 bases between them. The CDR3 protein is CASSPRVEVTEAFF. In DNA, the CDR3 is TGTGCCAGCTCACCACGGGTGGAGGTTACTGAAGCTTTCTTT.

The J gene is TRBJ1-5, the V gene TRBV6-1; 7 positions agree with TRBD1. The trim removed 7 bases at V and 0 bases at J, leaving 6 bases unmatched. The CDR3 is 15 amino acids. CDR1 and CDR2 from the germline V gene are MNHNS and SASEGT. In DNA, the CDR3 is TGTGCCAGCACCCCAGGGACAGATAGCAATCAGCCCCAGCATTTT. Its protein is CASTPGTDSNQPQHF.

The genes are TRBV6-5 and TRBJ1-1; D gene unclear. The CDR3 is 13 residues long. CDR1 and CDR2 (germline): MNHEY, SVGAGI. The V and J ends lost 0 bases and 4 bases respectively, with 6 bases between them. As DNA, the CDR3 is TGTGCCAGCAGTTACTCGGGAGGCACTGAAGCTTTCTTT. This translates into CASSYSGGTEAFF.

This chain links TRBV7-3 with TRBJ2-1; 9 nucleotides agree with TRBD1. CDR3 length: 15 residues. Looked up from germline, CDR1 is SGHTA and CDR2 is FQGTGA. V lost 4 bases, J lost 11 bases, and 12 bases stayed unmatched. DNA of the CDR3: TGTGCCAGCAGCTCGACAGGGGGAGGCGGAAATAAGCAGTTCTTC. This encodes CASSSTGGGGNKQFF.

This clone was counted once. The V call is TRBV5-4, the J call TRBJ2-1, with D possibly TRBD2 on 5 matching bases. The CDR3 covers 12 residues. Looked up from germline, CDR1 is SGHNT and CDR2 is YYREEE (reference sequence). V lost 4 bases to trimming and J lost 10 bases, with 12 bases between them. CDR3 in amino acids: CASSRESPEQFF. The DNA for the CDR3 is TGTGCCAGCAGCCGGGAATCTCCCGAGCAGTTCTTC.

The J gene is TRBJ1-2, the V gene TRBV6-5; 8 bases fit TRBD1. Germline values: CDR1 MNHEY, CDR2 SVGAGI. Unmatched junction bases numbered 8, after V lost 0 bases and J lost 8 bases. The CDR3 totals 15 residues. CDR3 sequence: CASSYSDVTGVGYTF. CDR3 coding DNA: TGTGCCAGCAGTTACTCCGACGTGACAGGGGTAGGCTACACCTTC.

V and J are TRBV10-1 and TRBJ1-4; 7 positions match TRBD1. V dropped 4 bases and J dropped 0; count of bases not matched to a gene: 11. There are 18 residues in the CDR3. Germline V CDR1 and CDR2: WNHNN, SYGVQD (reference sequence). CDR3 in DNA: TGCGCCAGCAGTGGGTCGGGGCAGGGGGTTCCAACTAATGAAAAACTGTTTTTT. Its protein is CASSGSGQGVPTNEKLFF.

The V call is TRBV30, the J call TRBJ2-1; maybe TRBD1 (6 bases). Germline V CDR1 and CDR2: GTSNPN, SVGIG (reference sequence). V shed 5 bases and J shed 3 bases, with 14 bases lying between them. The CDR3 totals 14 residues. This chain's CDR3 is CAWAGTNRYNEQFF. DNA for the CDR3: TGTGCCTGGGCCGGGACAAATCGCTACAATGAGCAGTTCTTC.

This clone was counted only a few times. The chain recombines TRBV14 with TRBJ2-5; 8 nucleotides line up with TRBD1. V dropped 2 bases and J dropped 5; count of bases not matched to a gene: 4. Germline V gene lookup returns CDR1 SGHDN and CDR2 FVKESK. CDR3 length: 14 amino acids. CDR3 nucleotide sequence: TGTGCCAGCAGCCAACGGACAGGGAAGGAGACCCAGTACTTC. Protein sequence: CASSQRTGKETQYF. Drawing the rest from reference TRBV14 and TRBJ2-5, the complete variable domain is EAGVTQFPSHSVIEKGQTVTLRCDPISGHDNLYWYRRVMGKEIKFLLHFVKESKQDESGMPNNRFLAERTGGTYSTLKVQPAELEDSGVYFCASSQRTGKETQYFGPGTRLLVL.

On this clone itself: This specimen includes other DNA sequences encoding the same CDR3. The J gene is TRBJ1-3, the V gene TRBV19; TRBD1 is a possible D gene (6 bases). Trimming shortened V by 4 bases and J by 0 bases, and 10 bases separated the two germline ends. The CDR3 spans 15 residues. CDR1 is LNHDA and CDR2 is SQIVND in the germline V gene (reference sequence). CDR3 sequence: CASSTTGISGNTIYF. The CDR3 DNA is TGTGCCAGTAGTACTACAGGGATCTCTGGAAACACCATATATTTT.

The chain employs TRBV9 and TRBJ2-5, with a possible D match to TRBD1 (6 bases). With the DNA end fitting TRBJ2-7 better, the J assignment may be wrong. CDR3 length: 15 amino acids. In germline, CDR1 is SGDLS, CDR2 YYNGEE. The CDR3 is CASSVGSRGAYEQYF. The DNA for the CDR3 is TGTGCCAGCAGCGTAGGATCCAGGGGAGCCTACGAGCAGTACTTC.

The chain links TRBV5-6 to TRBJ2-3; no reliable D call. V shed 4 bases and J shed 4 bases, with 10 bases lying between them. The CDR3 contains 13 residues. CDR1 is SGHDT and CDR2 is YYEEEE in the germline V gene. The CDR3 spells CASSPAAADTQYF. As DNA, the CDR3 is TGTGCCAGCAGCCCGGCGGCGGCAGATACGCAGTATTTT.

The chain carries TRBV5-1 and TRBJ2-1; 7 nucleotides line up with TRBD2. The J segment lost 12 bases and the V segment lost 5 bases, leaving 11 bases of the junction unmatched. The CDR3 contains 13 residues. CDR1 and CDR2 (germline): SGHRS, YFSETQ. CDR3 DNA: TGCGCCAGCAGGGGCCAGCGGGATATGGTGCAGTTCTTC. Residues: CASRGQRDMVQFF.

The chain joins TRBV2 to TRBJ2-7, with D possibly TRBD1 on 6 matching bases. The CDR3 spans 11 residues. Trimming took off 8 bases at V and 3 bases at J, with 8 bases between the two ends. The germline V gene has CDR1 SNHLY and CDR2 FYNNEI. Here the CDR3 DNA reads TGTGCCAGCGGACAGATCTACGAGCAGTACTTC. Protein sequence: CASGQIYEQYF. Supplemented by reference TRBV2 and TRBJ2-7, the full variable domain reads EPEVTQTPSHQVTQMGQEVILRCVPISNHLYFYWYRQILGQKVEFLVSFYNNEISEKSEIFDDQFSVERPDGSNFTLKIRSTKLEDSAMYFCASGQIYEQYFGPGTRLTVT.

This clone was detected only once. This chain links TRBV18 with TRBJ2-1; a possible D gene is TRBD1 (6 bases). The CDR3 consists of 13 residues. Germline assignment: CDR1 KGHSH and CDR2 LQKENI. Trimming removed 3 bases at V and 5 bases at J, with 8 bases between. This chain's CDR3 is CASSPQGNNEQFF. CDR3 coding DNA: TGTGCCAGCTCACCTCAGGGGAACAATGAGCAGTTCTTC.

The CDR3 here is CATGMSEETQYF. The CDR3 bases are TGTGCCACCGGGATGAGCGAAGAGACCCAGTACTTC. J is TRBJ2-5 and V is TRBV6-5; TRBD2 is a possible D gene (5 bases). V was clipped by 10 bases and J by 3 bases, with 12 bases between them. The CDR3 runs to 12 residues. Germline CDR1 MNHEY, CDR2 SVGAGI.

J is TRBJ2-1 and V is TRBV6-4; 12 nucleotides match TRBD2. The CDR3 spans 15 residues. In germline, CDR1 is MRHNA, CDR2 SNTAGT. V was clipped by 5 bases and J by 9 bases; unmatched bases: 8. The CDR3 here is CASSPLAGGPIEQFF. The CDR3 DNA reads as TGTGCCAGCAGTCCCCTAGCGGGAGGGCCCATTGAGCAGTTCTTC.

The J gene is TRBJ2-3, the V gene TRBV18, with D unclear. Germline V gives CDR1 KGHSH, CDR2 LQKENI. Deletions cut 1 base from V and 3 bases from J, with 8 bases between. CDR3 size: 14 residues. The CDR3 nucleotides are TGTGCCAGCTCACCACGAGAGAAAACAGATACGCAGTATTTT. This codes for CASSPREKTDTQYF.

The chain employs TRBV30 and TRBJ2-1; maybe TRBD2 (5 bases). Germline V lookup: CDR1 GTSNPN, CDR2 SVGIG (reference sequence). The V gene lost 2 bases and the J gene lost 0 bases, with 8 bases spanning the gap. CDR3 length equals 14 residues. The CDR3 loop is CAWSRTGSYNEQFF. The CDR3 region has the DNA TGTGCCTGGAGTAGGACTGGCTCCTACAATGAGCAGTTCTTC.